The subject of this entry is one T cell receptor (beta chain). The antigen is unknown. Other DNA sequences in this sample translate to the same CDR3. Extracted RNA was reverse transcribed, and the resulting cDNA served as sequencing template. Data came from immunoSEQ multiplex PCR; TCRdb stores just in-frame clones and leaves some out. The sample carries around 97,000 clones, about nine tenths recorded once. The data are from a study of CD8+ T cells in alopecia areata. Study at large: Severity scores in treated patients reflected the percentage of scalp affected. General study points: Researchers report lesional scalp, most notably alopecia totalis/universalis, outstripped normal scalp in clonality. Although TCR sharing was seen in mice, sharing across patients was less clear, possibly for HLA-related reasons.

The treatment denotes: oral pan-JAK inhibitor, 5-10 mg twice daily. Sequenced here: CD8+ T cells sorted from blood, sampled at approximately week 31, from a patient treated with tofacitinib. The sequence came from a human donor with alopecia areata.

The DNA of the CDR3 is TGTGCCAGCAGTTTACTGGGGCGCGCCTACAATGAGCAGTTCTTC. Translated: CASSLLGRAYNEQFF. The chain couples TRBV27 to TRBJ2-1; a possible D gene is TRBD1 (5 bases). V was shortened by 2 bases and J by 2 bases, with 10 bases between the two germline ends. The germline CDR1 and CDR2 sequences are MNHEY and SMNVEV (reference sequence). The CDR3 has 15 residues.